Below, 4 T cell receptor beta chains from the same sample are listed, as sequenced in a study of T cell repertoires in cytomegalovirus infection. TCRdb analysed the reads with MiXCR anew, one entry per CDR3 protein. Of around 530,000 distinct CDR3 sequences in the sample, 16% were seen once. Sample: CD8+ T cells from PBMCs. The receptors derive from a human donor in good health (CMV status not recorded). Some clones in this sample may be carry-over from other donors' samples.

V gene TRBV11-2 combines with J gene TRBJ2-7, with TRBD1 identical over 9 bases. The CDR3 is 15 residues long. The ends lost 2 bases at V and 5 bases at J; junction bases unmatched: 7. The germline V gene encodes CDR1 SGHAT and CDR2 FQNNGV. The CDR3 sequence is CASSLWDRDANEQYF. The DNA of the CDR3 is TGTGCCAGCAGCTTATGGGACAGGGATGCGAACGAGCAGTACTTC.

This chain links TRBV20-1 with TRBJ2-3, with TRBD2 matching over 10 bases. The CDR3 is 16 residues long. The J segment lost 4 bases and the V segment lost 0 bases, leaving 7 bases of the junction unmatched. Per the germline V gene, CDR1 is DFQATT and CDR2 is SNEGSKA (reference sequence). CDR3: CSAREGVAGGADTQYF. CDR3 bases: TGCAGTGCTAGAGAAGGGGTAGCGGGAGGAGCAGATACGCAGTATTTT.

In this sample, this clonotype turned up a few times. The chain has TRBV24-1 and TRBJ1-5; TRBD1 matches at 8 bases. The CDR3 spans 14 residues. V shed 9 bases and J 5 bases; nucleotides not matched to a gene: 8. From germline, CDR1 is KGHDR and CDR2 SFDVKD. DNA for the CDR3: TGTGCCACCGGGGGAGGACAGGGTGATCAGCCCCAGCATTTT. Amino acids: CATGGGQGDQPQHF.

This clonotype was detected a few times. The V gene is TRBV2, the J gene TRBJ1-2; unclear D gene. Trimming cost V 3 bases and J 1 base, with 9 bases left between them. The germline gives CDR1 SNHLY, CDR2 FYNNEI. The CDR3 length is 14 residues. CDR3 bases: TGTGCCAGCAGTGATCGGGGTTTTAACTATGGCTACACCTTC. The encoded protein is CASSDRGFNYGYTF.